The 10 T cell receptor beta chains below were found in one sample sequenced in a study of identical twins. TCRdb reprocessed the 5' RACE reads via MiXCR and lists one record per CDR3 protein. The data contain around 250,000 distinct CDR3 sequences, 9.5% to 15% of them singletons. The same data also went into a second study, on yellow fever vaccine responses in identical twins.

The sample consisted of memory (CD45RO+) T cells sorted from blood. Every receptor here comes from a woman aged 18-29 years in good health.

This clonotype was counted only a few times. DNA of the CDR3: TGTGCCAGCAGTAGGCAAGGGGGAGATGGGGCCAAAAACATTCAGTACTTC. It encodes CASSRQGGDGAKNIQYF. The J gene is TRBJ2-4, the V gene TRBV28; a possible D gene is TRBD1 (6 bases). Germline V CDR1 and CDR2: MDHEN, SYDVKM. Trimming took 5 bases from V and 1 from J, leaving 18 bases between them. The CDR3 spans 17 residues.

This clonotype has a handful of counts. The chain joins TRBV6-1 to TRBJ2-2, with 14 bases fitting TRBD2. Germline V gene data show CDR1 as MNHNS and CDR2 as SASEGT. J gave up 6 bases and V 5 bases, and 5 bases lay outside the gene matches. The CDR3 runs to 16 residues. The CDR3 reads CASSTGLAGVAGELFF. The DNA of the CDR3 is TGTGCCAGCAGTACGGGACTAGCGGGAGTAGCCGGGGAGCTGTTTTTT.

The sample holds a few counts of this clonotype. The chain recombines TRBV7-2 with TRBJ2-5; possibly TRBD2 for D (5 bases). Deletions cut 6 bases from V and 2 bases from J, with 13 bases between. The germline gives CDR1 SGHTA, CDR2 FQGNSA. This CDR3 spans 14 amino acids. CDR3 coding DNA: TGTGCCAGCAGACACAAAAGGGAGCAAGAGACCCAGTACTTC. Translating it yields CASRHKREQETQYF. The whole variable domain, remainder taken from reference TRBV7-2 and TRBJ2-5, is GAGVSQSPSNKVTEKGKDVELRCDPISGHTALYWYRQSLGQGLEFLIYFQGNSAPDKSGLPSDRFSAERTGGSVSTLTIQRTQQEDSAVYLCASRHKREQETQYFGPGTRLLVL.

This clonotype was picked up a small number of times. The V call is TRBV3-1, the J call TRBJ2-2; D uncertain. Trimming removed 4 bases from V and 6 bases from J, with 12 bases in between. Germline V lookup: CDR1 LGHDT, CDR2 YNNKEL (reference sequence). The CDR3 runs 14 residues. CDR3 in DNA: TGTGCCAGCAGCCGTCGTGGTAGGTCCGGGGAGCTGTTTTTT. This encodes CASSRRGRSGELFF. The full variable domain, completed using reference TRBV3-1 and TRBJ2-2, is DTAVSQTPKYLVTQMGNDKSIKCEQNLGHDTMYWYKQDSKKFLKIMFSYNNKELIINETVPNRFSPKSPDKAHLNLHINSLELGDSAVYFCASSRRGRSGELFFGEGSRLTVL.

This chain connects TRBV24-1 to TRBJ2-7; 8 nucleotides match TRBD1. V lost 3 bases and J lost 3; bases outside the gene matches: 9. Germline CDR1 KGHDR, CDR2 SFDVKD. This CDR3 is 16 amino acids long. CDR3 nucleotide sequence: TGTGCCACCAGTGATGCGACTCCCGGGACAGGCTACGAGCAGTACTTC. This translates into CATSDATPGTGYEQYF.

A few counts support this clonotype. Written as DNA, the CDR3 is TGTGCCAGCCAACTGGGCAGCGCCAGCTACAATGAGCAGTTCTTC. Encoded protein: CASQLGSASYNEQFF. The gene calls are TRBV2 and TRBJ2-1; D is undetermined. Germline V lookup: CDR1 SNHLY, CDR2 FYNNEI. This CDR3 region has 15 residues. Trimming cost V 8 bases and J 3 bases, with 17 bases left between them.

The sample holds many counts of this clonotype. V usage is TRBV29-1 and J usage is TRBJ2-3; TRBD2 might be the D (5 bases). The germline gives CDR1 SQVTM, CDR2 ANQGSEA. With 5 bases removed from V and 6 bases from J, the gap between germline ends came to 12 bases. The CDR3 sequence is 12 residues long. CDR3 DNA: TGCAGCGTTTCAGAGGGCGCGGATACGCAGTATTTT. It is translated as CSVSEGADTQYF.

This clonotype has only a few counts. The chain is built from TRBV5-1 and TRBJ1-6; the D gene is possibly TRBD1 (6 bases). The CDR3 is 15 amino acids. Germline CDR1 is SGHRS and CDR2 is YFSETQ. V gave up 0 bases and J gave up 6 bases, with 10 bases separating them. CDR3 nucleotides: TGCGCCAGCAGCTTGGTCGGGGGGCCTAATTCACCCCTCCACTTT. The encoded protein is CASSLVGGPNSPLHF.

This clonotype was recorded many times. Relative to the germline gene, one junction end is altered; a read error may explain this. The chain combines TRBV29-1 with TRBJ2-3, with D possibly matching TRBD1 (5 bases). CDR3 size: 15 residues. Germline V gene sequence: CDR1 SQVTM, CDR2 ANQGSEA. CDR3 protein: CSVEGSRAGTDTQYF. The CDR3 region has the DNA TGCAGCGTGGAAGGTTCCAGGGCCGGCACAGATACGCAGTATTTT.

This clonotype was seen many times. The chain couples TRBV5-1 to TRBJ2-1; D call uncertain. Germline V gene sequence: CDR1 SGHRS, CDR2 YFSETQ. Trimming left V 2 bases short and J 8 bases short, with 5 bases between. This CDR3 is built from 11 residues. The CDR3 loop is CASSFVDEQFF. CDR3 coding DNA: TGCGCCAGCAGCTTTGTGGATGAGCAGTTCTTC.